Shown below are 12 T cell receptor beta chains from a single sample sequenced in a study of cytomegalovirus exposure and HLA in healthy donors. The PCR made use of 60 Vbeta and 13 Jbeta primers. The repertoire was sequenced with immunoSEQ multiplex PCR; TCRdb's copy has only in-frame clones and lacks some. The profile covers around 120,000 clones, with around 79% appearing a single time and around 3% taken by the ten largest. Sequencing was carried out using PBMCs. All receptors derive from a woman aged 40 to 50 in good health and CMV-seronegative.

V is TRBV7-9 and J is TRBJ1-2, with 10 nucleotides matching TRBD1. Germline CDR1 and CDR2: SEHNR and FQNEAQ (reference sequence). V lost 5 bases, J lost 6 bases, and 3 bases stayed unmatched. The CDR3 contains 13 residues. CDR3 loop: CASSPTGGDGYTF. CDR3 coding DNA: TGTGCCAGCAGCCCGACAGGGGGCGATGGCTACACCTTC.

This chain joins TRBV27 and TRBJ2-3; 9 bases align to TRBD2. This CDR3 region has 15 residues. V shed 4 bases, J shed 3 bases, and the junction held 5 bases outside the gene matches. CDR1 MNHEY and CDR2 SMNVEV come from the germline V gene (reference sequence). The CDR3 loop reads CASSYAGGVTDTQYF. The CDR3 DNA sequence: TGTGCCAGCAGTTACGCGGGAGGGGTTACAGATACGCAGTATTTT.

The CDR3 reads CASRNRARGTEAFF. CDR3 sequence (DNA): TGTGCCAGCAGAAACCGAGCCAGAGGGACTGAAGCTTTCTTT. The V call is TRBV6-1, the J call TRBJ1-1, with unresolved D. CDR1 is MNHNS and CDR2 is SASEGT in the germline V gene. This CDR3 is 14 amino acids long. V lost 6 bases and J lost 5, with 16 bases in between.

This chain links TRBV29-1 with TRBJ1-1; TRBD1 is a possible D gene (6 bases). The germline gives CDR1 SQVTM, CDR2 ANQGSEA. This CDR3 is built from 13 residues. Trimming pared 6 bases from V and 1 base from J, leaving 12 bases between. CDR3 nucleotide sequence: TGCAGCGTCCACAGGGAATCGAACACTGAAGCTTTCTTT. Translating gives CSVHRESNTEAFF. The whole variable domain, remainder taken from reference TRBV29-1 and TRBJ1-1, is SAVISQKPSRDICQRGTSLTIQCQVDSQVTMMFWYRQQPGQSLTLIATANQGSEATYESGFVIDKFPISRPNLTFSTLTVSNMSPEDSSIYLCSVHRESNTEAFFGQGTRLTVV.

The chain links TRBV12-5 to TRBJ2-6; D gene ambiguous. Trimming left V 1 base short and J 1 base short, with 11 bases between. In germline, CDR1 is LGHNT, CDR2 FRNRAP. The CDR3 length is 17 residues. CDR3 protein: CASGLARDSSGANVLTF. DNA of the CDR3: TGTGCTAGTGGTTTGGCCCGCGACTCTTCTGGGGCCAACGTCCTGACTTTC.

This sequence joins TRBV11-2 and TRBJ1-4; D call uncertain. Germline V gene data show CDR1 as SGHAT and CDR2 as FQNNGV. V was shortened by 1 base and J by 6 bases, with 12 bases between the two germline ends. CDR3 length equals 15 residues. CDR3: CASSLVAGGYEKLFF. The CDR3 bases are TGTGCCAGCAGCTTAGTAGCGGGTGGTTATGAAAAACTGTTTTTT.

This clone came up a few times. V usage is TRBV2 and J usage is TRBJ1-4, with 9 bases matching TRBD1. Germline V gives CDR1 SNHLY, CDR2 FYNNEI. Trimming at V came to 7 bases and at J to 8 bases, leaving 8 bases not matched to a gene. The CDR3 has 14 residues. The chain's CDR3 is CASKRGQGGEKLFF. In DNA form, the CDR3 reads TGTGCCAGCAAGAGGGGACAGGGTGGGGAAAAACTGTTTTTT.

The chain employs TRBV6-5 and TRBJ1-1; D not certain. V gave up 0 bases and J gave up 0 bases, with 8 bases separating them. Germline V CDR1 and CDR2: MNHEY, SVGAGI. This CDR3 is 15 amino acids long. CDR3 residues: CASSYSLAVNTEAFF. For the CDR3, the DNA is TGTGCCAGCAGTTACTCTTTGGCGGTGAACACTGAAGCTTTCTTT.

This clone was observed a handful of times. This chain joins TRBV7-8 and TRBJ1-5; D may be TRBD1 (6 bases). This CDR3 contains 13 residues. CDR1 and CDR2 (germline): SGHVS, FQNEAQ. Trimming stripped 3 bases from V and 7 bases from J, with 10 bases between. The CDR3 DNA is TGTGCCAGCAGCTTGGGGGGGGGCCAGCCCCAGCATTTT. It codes for CASSLGGGQPQHF.

The chain carries TRBV27 and TRBJ2-2, with TRBD2 matching over 8 bases. The CDR3 contains 16 residues. Per the germline V gene, CDR1 is MNHEY and CDR2 is SMNVEV (reference sequence). Germline trimming cut 1 base from V and 3 bases from J; bases unmatched to any gene: 4. CDR3 protein: CASSLWVGGDTGELFF. CDR3 bases: TGTGCCAGCAGTTTATGGGTCGGGGGGGACACCGGGGAGCTGTTTTTT.

The chain has TRBV6-6 and TRBJ2-3, with TRBD2 as a possible D gene (6 bases). The CDR3 has 14 residues. Per germline, CDR1 MNHNY and CDR2 SVGAGI (reference sequence). V lost 4 bases and J 6 bases, leaving 14 bases between the germline ends. In nucleotides, the CDR3 is TGTGCCAGCAGTTCCCCGACTAGTCTTGATACGCAGTATTTT. Translation: CASSSPTSLDTQYF.

This chain links TRBV6-1 with TRBJ1-5; 7 nucleotides match TRBD1. The CDR3 has 14 residues. V shed 7 bases and J 4 bases; nucleotides not matched to a gene: 7. CDR1 and CDR2 from the germline V gene are MNHNS and SASEGT. DNA for the CDR3: TGTGCCAGCACGACAGGGCCCTTAAATCAGCCCCAGCATTTT. Translation gives CASTTGPLNQPQHF.